Below are 6 T cell receptor beta chains sequenced from a single sample in a study of CD8+CD57+ T cells in acquired aplastic anemia. TCR beta VDJ and CDR3 profiles were obtained from a genomic DNA template. Each CDR3 protein gets one entry after TCRdb re-called the reads with MiXCR. The table records 33,000 or so distinct CDR3 sequences, around 76% of them present only once. The source material was sorted CD4+, CD8+, or CD8+CD57+ T cells (not recorded which) from PBMCs. Receptors originate from a human donor in good health, serving as a control.

For this clonotype: The junction departs from the called germline gene at one end, perhaps through a read error. The gene calls are TRBV7-8 and TRBJ1-6, with D perhaps TRBD1 (6 bases). This CDR3 comprises 17 residues. Germline-derived CDR1 and CDR2 are SGHVS and FQNEAQ. The CDR3 sequence is CASSYTTGMGAGSPLHF. The CDR3 DNA reads TGTGCCAGCAGCTATACTACAGGGATGGGGGCCGGTTCACCCCTCCACTTC.

J is TRBJ2-5 and V is TRBV7-3; weak D call: TRBD1 (6 bases). V was shortened by 4 bases and J by 4 bases, with 10 bases between the two germline ends. CDR3 length: 13 residues. Germline V gene sequence: CDR1 SGHTA, CDR2 FQGTGA. CDR3 sequence: CASSSGAGETQYF. CDR3 nucleotides: TGTGCCAGCAGCTCAGGGGCTGGAGAGACCCAGTACTTC.

This clonotype appeared a single time. CDR3 sequence: CASSDQTGGNEKLFF. Here the CDR3 DNA reads TGCGCCAGCAGTGATCAGACAGGGGGTAATGAAAAACTGTTTTTT. This sequence joins TRBV10-2 and TRBJ1-4, with 9 bases that match TRBD1. Per the germline V gene, CDR1 is WSHSY and CDR2 is SAAADI. This CDR3 region has 15 residues. J gave up 4 bases and V 3 bases, and 3 bases lay outside the gene matches.

About this clonotype itself: At one boundary the junction diverges from the germline segment, which might be a read error. This sequence joins TRBV10-3 and TRBJ2-3; 15 nucleotides line up with TRBD2. CDR1 ENHRY and CDR2 SYGVKD come from the germline V gene. The CDR3 consists of 16 residues. For the CDR3, the DNA is TGTGCCAGCAGTCGGACTAGCGGGGGGGCCGCAGATACGCAGTATTTT. Translated, it gives CASSRTSGGAADTQYF.

This chain connects TRBV6-1 to TRBJ2-3; D gene unclear. CDR1 and CDR2 (germline): MNHNS, SASEGT. V lost 6 bases, J lost 4 bases, and 17 bases lay in between. The CDR3 is 15 residues long. The CDR3 spells CASRPKNNPADTQYF. The CDR3 DNA is TGTGCCAGCAGGCCGAAAAACAACCCTGCAGATACGCAGTATTTT.

This chain connects TRBV4-3 to TRBJ1-2; no reliable D call. The CDR3 has 15 residues. Germline V gives CDR1 LGHNA, CDR2 YSLEER. V was shortened by 0 bases and J by 4 bases, with 12 bases between the two germline ends. CDR3 sequence (DNA): TGCGCCAGCAGCCAAGAAAGGGCAGGAGGCTATGGCTACACCTTC. Residues: CASSQERAGGYGYTF.